This T cell receptor beta chain was retrieved from a study of metastatic and nonmetastatic thyroid tumors (dated by TCRdb to 2020 to 2022). Broadly, across the study: For patients with malignant and with benign thyroid disease, the researchers compared repertoires between peripheral blood samples and tumor or nodule tissue samples. Overall study outcomes, separate from this receptor: In both blood and tumor samples, TCR beta diversity was reported to be significantly higher in malignant tumors than in benign nodules.

Worth noting for this clone: Its antigen is not yet known. The record has no base qualities; no much larger clone is one base away.

CDR3 length: 19 amino acids, cysteine to phenylalanine. Only the CDR3 part of the read is kept: 57 bases, read in frame from the first base. Trimmed from V: 0 bases; trimmed from J: 2 bases; junction bases lacking a gene match: 11. CDR1 and CDR2, looked up from the germline V gene (reference sequence), are DFQATT and SNEGSKA. Before undergoing thyroid surgery, none of the patients had been given any kind of treatment. Using T-cell receptor beta sequencing, the study looked back at clinical samples from patients collected from about 2011 to 2018. Library preparation was by PCR. The sequencing machine was an Illumina HiSeq 4000. High-throughput sequencing was used to profile the TCR beta-chain CDR3 region of each patient. In the source study's methods: CDR3 differences across clinicopathological groups were used to build a classifier for discriminating distant-metastatic papillary thyroid cancer patients. To measure repertoire diversity the researchers used the Shannon index, while the Morisita-Horn index served to gauge how similar the tumor and blood repertoires were. TCRdb itself trimmed the public reads at Q25 with fastp, ran MiXCR and retained productive beta chains. V and J calls and clone size were set by TCRdb, not the authors. Present in this sample are 14,000 to 15,000 clones, around 25% of which were seen just once. About 8.3% of the sample is in the top ten clones.

The receptor chain draws on TRBV20-1 and TRBJ2-7; 15 nucleotides in the junction match TRBD2. The sequencing input was tumor tissue. The clonotype was recovered from a female donor with papillary thyroid cancer or a benign thyroid nodule (not recorded which). Some clones in this sample may be carry-over from other donors' samples. The nucleotide sequence is TGCAGTGCTAGAGATTGGGCCCCGGGACTAGCGGGAGGTGCCTACGAGCAGTACTTC. Translated, this gives CSARDWAPGLAGGAYEQYF.